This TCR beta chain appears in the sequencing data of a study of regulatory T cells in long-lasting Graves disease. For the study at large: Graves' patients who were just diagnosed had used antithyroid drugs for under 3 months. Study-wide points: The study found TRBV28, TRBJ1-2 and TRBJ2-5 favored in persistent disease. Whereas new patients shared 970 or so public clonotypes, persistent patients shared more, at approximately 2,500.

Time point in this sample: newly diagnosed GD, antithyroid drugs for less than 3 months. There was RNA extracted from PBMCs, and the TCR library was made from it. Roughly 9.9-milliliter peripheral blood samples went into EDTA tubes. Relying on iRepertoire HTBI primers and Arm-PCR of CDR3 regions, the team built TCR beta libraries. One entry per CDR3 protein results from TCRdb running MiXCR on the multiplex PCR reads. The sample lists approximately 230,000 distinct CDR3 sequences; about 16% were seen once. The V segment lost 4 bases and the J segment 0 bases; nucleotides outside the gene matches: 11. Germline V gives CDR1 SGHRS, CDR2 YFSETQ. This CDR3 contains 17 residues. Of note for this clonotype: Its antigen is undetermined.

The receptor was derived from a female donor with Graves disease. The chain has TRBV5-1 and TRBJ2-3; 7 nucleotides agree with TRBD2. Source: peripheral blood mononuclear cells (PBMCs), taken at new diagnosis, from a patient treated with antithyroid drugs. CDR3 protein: CASSGLSGAASTDTQYF. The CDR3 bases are TGCGCCAGCAGCGGCCTGAGCGGGGCAGCTAGCACAGATACGCAGTATTTT.